This entry is about one T cell receptor (beta chain). TCRdb's table, derived via immunoSEQ multiplex PCR, lists solely in-frame clones and lacks some. The top ten hold 0.2% to 0.25% of the sample, which has about 98,000 clones, 90% to 96% seen once. This sample stems from a study of technical replicates of blood from a few donors. The junction had 8 bases not matched to a gene; V was cut back by 2 bases and J by 11 bases. This CDR3 is built from 13 residues. Germline CDR1 reads MNHEY; CDR2 reads SMNVEV (reference sequence). The receptor was derived from a human donor in good health. Sequencing was carried out using T cells isolated from PBMCs. The chain has TRBV27 and TRBJ1-1; TRBD1 aligns across 7 bases. The CDR3 coding sequence is TGTGCCAGCAGTTTAAACTTGGAGGGGGCGGCTTTCTTT. The encoded protein is CASSLNLEGAAFF.